This TCR beta chain is from a study of blood T cells in healthy people across ages. Findings and limits, study-wide: The long-lived group displayed more naive CD4+ cells, plus higher diversity, than the aged donors did.

Healthy Caucasian individuals from Russia aged roughly 6 to 90 served as donors. Isolation per sample recovered at least 7 million PBMCs. Primed by a sample-barcoded 5' primer and a J-beta primer mix, a second PCR proceeded for about 6 to 12 cycles. TCRdb recomputed calls from the 5' RACE reads with MiXCR, one row per CDR3 protein. The sample shows 550,000 to 800,000 distinct CDR3 sequences, 32% of them seen only once. The germline V and J ends were trimmed by 0 bases and 4 bases, with 12 bases remaining between them. The CDR3 has 14 residues. The germline V gene has CDR1 SQVTM and CDR2 ANQGSEA. Concerning this clonotype: Its specificity is not known.

This sequence was found in a woman older than 75 in good health. Sequencing used blood. The chain employs TRBV29-1 and TRBJ1-1, with D tentatively TRBD1 (5 bases). The CDR3 protein is CSVEDERRGTEAFF. The DNA for the CDR3 is TGCAGCGTTGAAGATGAGAGAAGGGGCACTGAAGCTTTCTTT. The full variable domain, its missing parts supplied by reference TRBV29-1 and TRBJ1-1, is SAVISQKPSRDICQRGTSLTIQCQVDSQVTMMFWYRQQPGQSLTLIATANQGSEATYESGFVIDKFPISRPNLTFSTLTVSNMSPEDSSIYLCSVEDERRGTEAFFGQGTRLTVV.